This T cell receptor (beta chain) was captured in a study of early T cells in non-severe SARS-CoV-2 infection. Study-level information: Alpha and beta chains were unpaired, from unsorted whole-blood bulk RNA.

This clonotype was counted ten times or more. A read error may account for a junction end that differs from germline. Germline-derived CDR1 and CDR2 are SGHTA and FQGNSA. This CDR3 contains 14 residues. Unique molecular identifiers (one per individual cDNA molecule) were attached. TCRdb passed the 5' RACE reads through MiXCR, listing each CDR3 protein once. The profile shows some 82,000 distinct CDR3 sequences, 9% to 13% of them singletons. The V call is TRBV7-2, the J call TRBJ1-1; D is unclear. What was sequenced was whole blood. This clonotype was obtained from an adult who was a healthcare worker with PCR-confirmed SARS-CoV-2 infection or an uninfected control (not recorded which). CDR3 bases: TGTGCCAGCAGTTTAGGTGCAGCCAACACTGAAGCTTTCTTT. This encodes CASSLGAANTEAFF.